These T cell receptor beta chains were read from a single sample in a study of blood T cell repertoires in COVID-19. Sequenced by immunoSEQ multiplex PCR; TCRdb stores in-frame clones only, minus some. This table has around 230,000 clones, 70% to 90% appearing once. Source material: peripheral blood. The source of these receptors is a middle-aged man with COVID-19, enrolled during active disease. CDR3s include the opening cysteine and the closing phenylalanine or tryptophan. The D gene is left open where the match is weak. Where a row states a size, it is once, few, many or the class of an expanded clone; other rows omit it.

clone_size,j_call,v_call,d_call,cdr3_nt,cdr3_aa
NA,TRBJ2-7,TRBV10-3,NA,TGTGCCATCTTGGAGAGAACATCCTACGAGCAGTACTTC,CAILERTSYEQYF
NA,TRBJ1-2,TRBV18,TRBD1,TGTGCCAGCTCACTAGCCGGACAGGGTGAAGGCTACACCTTC,CASSLAGQGEGYTF
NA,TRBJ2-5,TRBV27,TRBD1,TGTGCCAGCACCCCGACAGGGAAGGGGGAGACCCAGTACTTC,CASTPTGKGETQYF
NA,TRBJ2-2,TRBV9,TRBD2,TGTGCCAGCAGCCTTAGCGGGGGGAACACCGGGGAGCTGTTTTTT,CASSLSGGNTGELFF
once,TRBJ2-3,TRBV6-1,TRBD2,TGTGCCAGCAGTGGACTAGCGGGTGCTAGCACAGATACGCAGTATTTT,CASSGLAGASTDTQYF
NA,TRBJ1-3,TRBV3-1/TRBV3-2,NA,TGTGCCAGCAGCCAAGGATACAGCTCTGGAAACACCATATATTTT,CASSQGYSSGNTIYF
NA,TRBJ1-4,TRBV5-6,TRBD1,TGTGCCAGCAGCTCTGGGACAGGCAAAAATGAAAAACTGTTTTTT,CASSSGTGKNEKLFF
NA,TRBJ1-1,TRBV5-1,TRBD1,TGCGCCAGCAGCCAACAACCGACAGGGACGAACACTGAAGCTTTCTTT,CASSQQPTGTNTEAFF
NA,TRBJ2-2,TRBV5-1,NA,TGCGCCAGCAGCTTGGTACCCCCCGGGGACTCGAACACCGGGGAGCTGTTTTTT,CASSLVPPGDSNTGELFF
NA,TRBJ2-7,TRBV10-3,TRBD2,TGTGCCATCAGTGGTACTAGCGGGGTGAACTACGAGCAGTACTTC,CAISGTSGVNYEQYF
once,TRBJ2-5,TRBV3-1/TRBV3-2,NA,TGTGCCAGCAGCCAAGGTCCAGGAGGGTACCAAGAGACCCAGTACTTC,CASSQGPGGYQETQYF
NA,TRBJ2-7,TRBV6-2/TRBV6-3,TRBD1,TGTGCCAGCAGTTACACGGGACAGTACTACGAGCAGTACTTC,CASSYTGQYYEQYF
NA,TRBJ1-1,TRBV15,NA,TGTGCCACCAGCAGGGGACAAATGAACACTGAAGCTTTCTTT,CATSRGQMNTEAFF